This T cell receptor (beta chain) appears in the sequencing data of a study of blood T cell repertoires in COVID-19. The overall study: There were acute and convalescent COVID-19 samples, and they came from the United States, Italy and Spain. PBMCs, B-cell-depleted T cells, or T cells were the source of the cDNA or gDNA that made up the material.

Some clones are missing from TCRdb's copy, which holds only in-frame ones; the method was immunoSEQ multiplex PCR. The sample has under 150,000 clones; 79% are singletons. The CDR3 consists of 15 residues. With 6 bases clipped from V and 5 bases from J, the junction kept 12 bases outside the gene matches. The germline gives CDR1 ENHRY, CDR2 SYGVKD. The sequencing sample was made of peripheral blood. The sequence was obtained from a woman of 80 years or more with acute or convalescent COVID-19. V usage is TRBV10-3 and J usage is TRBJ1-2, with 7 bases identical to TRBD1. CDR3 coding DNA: TGTGCCATCAGCCCCTCCGGACAGGAAGGTTATGGCTACACCTTC. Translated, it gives CAISPSGQEGYGYTF.